The 4 T cell receptor beta chains below come from one sample, sequenced in a study of blood T cell repertoires in COVID-19. The repertoire was sequenced with immunoSEQ multiplex PCR; TCRdb's copy has only in-frame clones and lacks some. The sample yields 250,000 to 300,000 clones, roughly 90% seen once. Material: peripheral blood. These receptors all come from a woman aged 50 to 60 who had recovered from COVID-19.

The CDR3 DNA follows: TGCGCCAGCAGCTTCGGACAGGGAGGTGGGGAGACCCAGTACTTC. This gives the protein CASSFGQGGGETQYF. The rearrangement joins TRBV4-3 to TRBJ2-5; 8 bases align to TRBD1. Trimming removed 5 bases from V and 5 bases from J; junction bases left unmatched: 10. This CDR3 region has 15 residues. Per germline, CDR1 LGHNA and CDR2 YSLEER.

This chain joins TRBV7-2 and TRBJ2-3; D possibly corresponds to TRBD2 (6 bases). The length of the CDR3 is 14 residues. Germline CDR1 and CDR2: SGHTA and FQGNSA. V lost 4 bases to trimming and J lost 3 bases, with 11 bases between them. CDR3 residues: CASSWLASTDTQYF. In DNA form, the CDR3 reads TGTGCCAGCAGCTGGCTAGCGTCGACAGATACGCAGTATTTT.

In this sample, this clone turned up a few times. This chain uses TRBV5-1 with TRBJ2-5, with 7 bases matching TRBD1. This CDR3 comprises 12 residues. V shed 9 bases, J shed 1 base, and the junction held 3 bases outside the gene matches. Germline assignment: CDR1 SGHRS and CDR2 YFSETQ. The CDR3 sequence: CATRDSQETQYF. CDR3 nucleotides: TGCGCCACCCGGGACAGCCAAGAGACCCAGTACTTC.

This clone came up a few times. Other DNA sequences of this sample code for an identical CDR3. The chain has TRBV29-1 and TRBJ1-1; weak D call: TRBD1 (6 bases). V was pared by 4 bases and J by 0 bases, with 9 bases between. The germline V gene encodes CDR1 SQVTM and CDR2 ANQGSEA. There are 13 residues in the CDR3. CDR3 DNA sequence: TGCAGCGTTGGGGGGGGCATGAACACTGAAGCTTTCTTT. Translated, it gives CSVGGGMNTEAFF. The variable domain in full, with the rest retrieved from reference TRBV29-1 and TRBJ1-1, is SAVISQKPSRDICQRGTSLTIQCQVDSQVTMMFWYRQQPGQSLTLIATANQGSEATYESGFVIDKFPISRPNLTFSTLTVSNMSPEDSSIYLCSVGGGMNTEAFFGQGTRLTVV.